This T cell receptor beta chain was identified in a study of Tregs in tolerant kidney transplant recipients. Study observations and caveats: Validation in larger populations is needed because few patients were studied.

CDR1 SGHNT and CDR2 YYREEE come from the germline V gene (reference sequence). This CDR3 is built from 14 residues. Assay: immunoSEQ multiplex PCR; the TCRdb copy retains only in-frame clones and omits some. This sample's clone table lists about 48,000 clones. About this clone itself: The antigen is undetermined. One junction end does not reproduce the germline sequence, and a read error may be involved. The read falls 3 residues short of the CDR3 end, and the missing part is taken from the germline J gene.

The V gene is TRBV5-4, the J gene TRBJ2-1; TRBD2 is a possible D gene (6 bases). The sequence was obtained from a human donor who received a combined kidney and bone marrow transplant. The sequences come from CD4+ T cells from blood, collected before the transplant. The sequenced part of the CDR3 DNA is TGTGCCAGCAGCTTAGGGGACTCCGACAATGAG. This translates into CASSLGDSDNE. In full, the CDR3 reads CASSLGDSDNEQFF.